A single T cell receptor beta chain is shown here with its context. Antigen specificity is unknown. These data are taken from a study of tumor-infiltrating lymphocytes in primary liver carcinoma. Total RNA amounting to roughly 450 ng was the source from which TCR beta cDNA was made with a constant-region primer. Amplification in three nested multiplex PCR rounds with slightly modified ARM-PCR gave rise to TCR beta libraries. Running roughly 10 cycles apiece, the first two PCR rounds relied on TRBV1-TRBV30 forward primers together with a C-beta reverse primer. TCRdb re-called the multiplex PCR reads with MiXCR, one entry per CDR3 protein. The table includes about 210,000 distinct CDR3 sequences, roughly two thirds detected once. The CDR3 spans 13 residues. Trimming left V 7 bases short and J 5 bases short, with 15 bases between. The germline V gene encodes CDR1 MNHNS and CDR2 SASEGT. They got blood RNA out of unsorted whole blood and also pulled out germline DNA.

Study-level points and caveats: Tumors reached a significantly greater top-250-clone fraction than blood did (p = 0.039).

The chain combines TRBV6-1 with TRBJ2-7, with a tentative D call TRBD2 (6 bases). The sequence derives from a woman aged 60-70 years with primary liver carcinoma and hepatitis B virus infection. The sample taken for sequencing was peripheral blood. CDR3 sequence reads: CASTRGLTHEQYF. CDR3 in DNA: TGTGCCAGCACCCGGGGACTCACCCACGAGCAGTACTTC.